Listed below are T cell receptor beta chains from one sample, sequenced in a study of T cell changes during pregnancy in multiple sclerosis. Profiling relied on immunoSEQ multiplex PCR, and the TCRdb table lists in-frame clones only, not all of them. The table shows some 12,000 clones, with approximately 86% occurring only once. The sample consisted of CD8+ T cells from peripheral blood mononuclear cells, taken in the second trimester of pregnancy. All receptors derive from a female donor in good health, enrolled as a control in a pregnancy study. Each CDR3 is given with its conserved first and last residue. A D gene is named only where the DNA matches it firmly. Clone size, where shown, is once, few, many, or a class for clones that have expanded.

V gene	clone size	J gene	D gene	CDR3 DNA	CDR3 protein
TRBV30	NA	TRBJ2-7	NA	TGTGCCTGGAGTGTAGGGGCGGTCTACGAGCAGTACTTC	CAWSVGAVYEQYF
TRBV29-1	NA	TRBJ2-2	NA	TGCAGCGTTTCTAGCCGCGGGGAGCTGTTTTTT	CSVSSRGELFF
TRBV2	medium-sized	TRBJ1-3	NA	TGTGCCAGCAGTGAGGACAGACACACCATATATTTT	CASSEDRHTIYF
TRBV27	NA	TRBJ1-6	NA	TGTGCCAGCAGTTCTGGACGGGGTAATTCACCCCTCCACTTT	CASSSGRGNSPLHF
TRBV5-1	NA	TRBJ1-4	NA	TGCGCCAGCAGCCCCGGTCCTAATGAAAAACTGTTTTTT	CASSPGPNEKLFF
TRBV14	NA	TRBJ2-1	TRBD2	TGTGCCAGCAGCCAACCGCGGACTAGGGATGAGCAGTTCTTC	CASSQPRTRDEQFF
TRBV19	NA	TRBJ1-1	NA	TGTGCCAGTACGAATCCCCCCACAGGTTCTGAAGCTTTCTTT	CASTNPPTGSEAFF
TRBV2	NA	TRBJ1-5	TRBD1	TGTGCCAGCAGTGGGGGACAGGGGGCTCAGCCCCAGCATTTT	CASSGGQGAQPQHF
TRBV2	NA	TRBJ2-3	TRBD2	TGTGCCAGCTGGGGGGAGGGTTGGCCGACCCAGTATTTT	CASWGEGWPTQYF
TRBV28	NA	TRBJ1-4	TRBD1	TGTGCCAGCAGTTTATCGACAGGGCCTAATGAAAAACTGTTTTTT	CASSLSTGPNEKLFF
TRBV6-5	NA	TRBJ1-1	NA	TGTGCCAGCAGTTACTCATCAGGGCCGAACACTGAAGCTTTCTTT	CASSYSSGPNTEAFF
TRBV5-1	NA	TRBJ1-1	TRBD1	TGCGCCAGCAGCTTGGCCCGGGACAGCGTTTACAACACTGAAGCTTTCTTT	CASSLARDSVYNTEAFF
TRBV7-8	NA	TRBJ2-7	TRBD2	TGTGCCAGCAGTTCATGGACTAGCGGGAGTGTCGAGCAGTACTTC	CASSSWTSGSVEQYF
TRBV27	NA	TRBJ2-1	TRBD2	TGTGCCAGCAGAGATAGCGGGAGGGCTTACAATGAGCAGTTCTTC	CASRDSGRAYNEQFF
TRBV5-1	NA	TRBJ2-7	TRBD2	TGCGCCAGCAGGTGGGAACTAGCGGGAGATTTGGAGCAGTACTTC	CASRWELAGDLEQYF
TRBV9	NA	TRBJ2-7	NA	TGTGCCAGCAGCGTAGGTTTTGGGGGGTCCTACGAGCAGTACTTC	CASSVGFGGSYEQYF
TRBV2	NA	TRBJ1-1	NA	TGTGCCAGCAGTGGAGGCAGGGGTAACACTGAAGCTTTCTTT	CASSGGRGNTEAFF
TRBV6-4	medium-sized	TRBJ1-5	NA	TGTGCCAGCAGTGAGGGAGGGAGAAGGATGGGCAATCAGCCCCAGCATTTT	CASSEGGRRMGNQPQHF
TRBV9	NA	TRBJ1-1	NA	TGTGCCAGCAGCGTAGGCACCTCCCTATCCACTGAAGCTTTCTTT	CASSVGTSLSTEAFF
TRBV28	NA	TRBJ1-3	NA	TGTGCCAGCAGTTTAATGGTGGGCACTGGAAACACCATATATTTT	CASSLMVGTGNTIYF
TRBV7-2	NA	TRBJ2-1	NA	TGTGCCAGCAGTACTAGTTTCCATGAGCAGTTCTTC	CASSTSFHEQFF
TRBV6-1	once	TRBJ2-7	TRBD1	TGTGCCAGCAGTGAATGGGGATCTAAGACAGGGACAAGCTACGAGCAGTACTTC	CASSEWGSKTGTSYEQYF
TRBV6-6	NA	TRBJ2-5	NA	TGTGCCAGCAGTTACTCGACAGATTCAGAGACCCAGTACTTC	CASSYSTDSETQYF